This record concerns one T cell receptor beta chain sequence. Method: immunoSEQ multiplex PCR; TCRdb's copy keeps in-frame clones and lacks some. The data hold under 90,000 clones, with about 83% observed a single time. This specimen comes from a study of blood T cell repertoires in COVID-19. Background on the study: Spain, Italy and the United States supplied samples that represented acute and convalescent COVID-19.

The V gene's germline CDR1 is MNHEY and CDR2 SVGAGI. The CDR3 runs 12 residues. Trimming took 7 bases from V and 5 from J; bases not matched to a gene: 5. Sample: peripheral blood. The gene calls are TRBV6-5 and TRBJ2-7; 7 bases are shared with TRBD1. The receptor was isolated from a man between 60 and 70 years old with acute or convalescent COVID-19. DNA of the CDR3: TGTGCCAGCATTCCCAGGGGGAACGAGCAGTACTTC. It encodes CASIPRGNEQYF.